These 10 T cell receptor beta chains came from one sample sequenced in a study of CD8 T cells in ankylosing spondylitis. Study-level findings and limits: Ankylosing spondylitis blood appeared to be characterized by a TCR beta motif of about 8 highly homologous variants.

In TCRdb, the 5' RACE reads were re-called with MiXCR into one record per CDR3 protein. The profile shows a few hundred thousand distinct CDR3 sequences, 8% of them singletons. Their specific antigens are unknown. Material: blood, either unsorted or a sorted T cell fraction (not recorded which). Receptor source: a male donor with ankylosing spondylitis.

This clonotype was seen more than once but under ten times. The J gene is TRBJ1-5, the V gene TRBV27, with a weak D call TRBD1 (5 bases). Germline CDR1 reads MNHEY; CDR2 reads SMNVEV (reference sequence). This CDR3 has 19 residues. V lost 2 bases to trimming and J lost 3 bases, with 23 bases between them. Here the CDR3 DNA reads TGTGCCAGCAGTTTACGTGAATTCGGGGCAATATTTTTCAATCAGCCCCAGCATTTT. It codes for CASSLREFGAIFFNQPQHF.

The V and J genes are TRBV5-1 and TRBJ2-3; no definite D call. The CDR3 covers 15 residues. Germline V lookup: CDR1 SGHRS, CDR2 YFSETQ. V shed 0 bases and J shed 4 bases, with 12 bases lying between them. The CDR3 region is CASSLEGGDADTQYF. CDR3 DNA: TGCGCCAGCAGCTTGGAGGGTGGGGATGCAGATACGCAGTATTTT.

This clonotype was seen more than once but under ten times. The chain couples TRBV10-2 to TRBJ2-2; 7 nucleotides match TRBD2. With V trimmed by 7 bases and J by 8 bases, 19 bases remained unmatched. CDR3 length: 17 residues. Germline values: CDR1 WSHSY, CDR2 SAAADI. The CDR3: CASKLHLSGIQAGELFF. The CDR3 region has the DNA TGCGCCAGCAAGCTGCACTTGAGCGGGATCCAGGCGGGGGAGCTGTTTTTT.

This chain uses TRBV20-1 with TRBJ1-5, with a weak D call TRBD1 (5 bases). Trimming removed 3 bases at V and 10 bases at J, with 16 bases between. This CDR3 is built from 13 residues. Germline V gene data show CDR1 as DFQATT and CDR2 as SNEGSKA (reference sequence). CDR3 in DNA: TGCAGTGCTAGGCCGGGGGTTAGGTTTCCCCAGCATTTT. It codes for CSARPGVRFPQHF.

This clonotype occurred a few times. J is TRBJ1-2 and V is TRBV24-1; TRBD1 might be the D (6 bases). Trimming removed 3 bases at V and 7 bases at J, with 14 bases between. CDR1 is KGHDR and CDR2 is SFDVKD in the germline V gene. This CDR3 region has 14 residues. The CDR3: CATSDSRGLAGYTF. For the CDR3, the DNA is TGTGCCACCAGTGATAGCAGGGGCTTGGCTGGCTACACCTTC.

This clonotype was recorded a few times. The rearrangement links TRBV20-1 to TRBJ2-3; TRBD2 agrees at 7 bases. Losses at the gene ends were 2 bases for V and 5 bases for J; bases not matched to a gene: 4. The germline CDR1 and CDR2 sequences are DFQATT and SNEGSKA (reference sequence). The CDR3 consists of 13 residues. The CDR3 here is CSARPSGKDTQYF. CDR3 DNA sequence: TGCAGTGCTAGACCTAGCGGTAAAGATACGCAGTATTTT.

In its sample, this clonotype was seen a few times. The J gene is TRBJ2-1, the V gene TRBV28; D perhaps matches TRBD2 (6 bases). Trimming shortened V by 2 bases and J by 5 bases, and 13 bases separated the two germline ends. This CDR3 spans 15 amino acids. CDR1 and CDR2 (germline): MDHEN, SYDVKM. As DNA, the CDR3 is TGTGCCAGCAGTTTAAGGTCGGGGGTCAACAATGAGCAGTTCTTC. Protein product: CASSLRSGVNNEQFF. The full variable domain, its missing parts supplied by reference TRBV28 and TRBJ2-1, is DVKVTQSSRYLVKRTGEKVFLECVQDMDHENMFWYRQDPGLGLRLIYFSYDVKMKEKGDIPEGYSVSREKKERFSLILESASTNQTSMYLCASSLRSGVNNEQFFGPGTRLTVL.

This clonotype was picked up a small number of times. J is TRBJ1-1 and V is TRBV7-9; D is unclear. In germline, CDR1 is SEHNR, CDR2 FQNEAQ (reference sequence). The CDR3 runs to 17 residues. Trimming removed 5 bases from V and 1 base from J, with 20 bases in between. The CDR3, as DNA: TGTGCCAGCAGCGTCTTGGGAGGACGGGAAGAGAACACTGAAGCTTTCTTT. As protein: CASSVLGGREENTEAFF.

In its sample, this clonotype was seen a few times. The chain employs TRBV9 and TRBJ2-7, with 13 bases fitting TRBD2. Trimming removed 0 bases from V and 7 bases from J; junction bases left unmatched: 4. Germline V lookup: CDR1 SGDLS, CDR2 YYNGEE. The CDR3 is 15 residues long. The CDR3: CASSVGTSGSGEQYF. CDR3 nucleotide sequence: TGTGCCAGCAGCGTAGGGACTAGCGGGAGCGGTGAGCAGTACTTC.

This clonotype was counted a few times. V and J are TRBV29-1 and TRBJ2-2; D ambiguous. The germline V gene encodes CDR1 SQVTM and CDR2 ANQGSEA. V dropped 5 bases and J dropped 6 bases, with 16 bases sitting between them. This CDR3 has 14 amino acids. The CDR3 loop is CSVLKGSGAGELFF. CDR3 sequence (DNA): TGCAGCGTTTTGAAGGGCTCTGGTGCCGGGGAGCTGTTTTTT.